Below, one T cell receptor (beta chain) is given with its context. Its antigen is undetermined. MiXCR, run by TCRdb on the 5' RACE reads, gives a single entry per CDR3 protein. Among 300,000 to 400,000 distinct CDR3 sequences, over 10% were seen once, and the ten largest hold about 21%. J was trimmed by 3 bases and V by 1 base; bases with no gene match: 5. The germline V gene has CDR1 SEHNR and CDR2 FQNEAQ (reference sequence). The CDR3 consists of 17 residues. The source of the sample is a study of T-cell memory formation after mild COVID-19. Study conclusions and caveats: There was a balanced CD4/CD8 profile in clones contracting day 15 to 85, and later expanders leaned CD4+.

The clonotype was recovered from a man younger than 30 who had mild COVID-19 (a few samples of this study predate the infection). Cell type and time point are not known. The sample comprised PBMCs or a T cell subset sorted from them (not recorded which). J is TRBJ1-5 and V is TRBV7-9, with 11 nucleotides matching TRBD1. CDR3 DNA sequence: TGTGCCAGCAGCTTAGGGTCAGGACAGGGGGCCAATCAGCCCCAGCATTTT. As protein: CASSLGSGQGANQPQHF. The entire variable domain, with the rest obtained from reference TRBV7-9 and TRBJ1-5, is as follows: DTGVSQNPRHKITKRGQNVTFRCDPISEHNRLYWYRQTLGQGPEFLTYFQNEAQLEKSRLLSDRFSAERPKGSFSTLEIQRTEQGDSAMYLCASSLGSGQGANQPQHFGDGTRLSIL.